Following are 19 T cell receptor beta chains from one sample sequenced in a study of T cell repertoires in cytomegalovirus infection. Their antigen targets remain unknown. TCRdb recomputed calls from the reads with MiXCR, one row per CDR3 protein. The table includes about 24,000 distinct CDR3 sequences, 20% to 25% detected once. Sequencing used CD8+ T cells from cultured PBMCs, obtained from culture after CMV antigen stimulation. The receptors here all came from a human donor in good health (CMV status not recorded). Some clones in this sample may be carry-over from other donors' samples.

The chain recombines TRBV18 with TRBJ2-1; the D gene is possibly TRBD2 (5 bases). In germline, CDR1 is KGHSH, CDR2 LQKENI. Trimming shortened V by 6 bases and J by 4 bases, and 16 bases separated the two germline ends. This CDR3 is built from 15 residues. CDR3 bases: TGTGCCAGCTCCCTCGGGGTGGATCAATACAATGAGCAGTTCTTC. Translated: CASSLGVDQYNEQFF. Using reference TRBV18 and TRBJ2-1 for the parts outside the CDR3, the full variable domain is NAGVMQNPRHLVRRRGQEARLRCSPMKGHSHVYWYRQLPEEGLKFMVYLQKENIIDESGMPKERFSAEFPKEGPSILRIQQVVRGDSAAYFCASSLGVDQYNEQFFGPGTRLTVL.

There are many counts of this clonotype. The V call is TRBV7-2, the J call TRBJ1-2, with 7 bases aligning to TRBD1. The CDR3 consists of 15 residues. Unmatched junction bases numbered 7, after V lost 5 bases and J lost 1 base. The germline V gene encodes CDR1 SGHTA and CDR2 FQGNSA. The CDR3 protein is CASSTQGSINYGYTF. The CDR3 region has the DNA TGTGCCAGCAGCACACAGGGGTCTATTAACTATGGCTACACCTTC.

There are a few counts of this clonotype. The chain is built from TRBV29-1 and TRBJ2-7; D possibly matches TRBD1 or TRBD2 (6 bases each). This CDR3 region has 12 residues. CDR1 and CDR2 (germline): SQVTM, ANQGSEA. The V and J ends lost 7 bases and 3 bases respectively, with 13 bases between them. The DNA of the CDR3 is TGCAGCGGGGGGGCGAGTCTCTACGAGCAGTACTTC. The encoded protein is CSGGASLYEQYF.

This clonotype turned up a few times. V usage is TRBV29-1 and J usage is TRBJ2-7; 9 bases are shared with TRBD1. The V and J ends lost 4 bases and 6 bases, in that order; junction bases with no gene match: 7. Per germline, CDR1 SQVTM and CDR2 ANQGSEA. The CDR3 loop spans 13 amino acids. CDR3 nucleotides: TGCAGCGTTGGGGGAGGACAGGGGCTCGAGCAGTACTTC. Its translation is CSVGGGQGLEQYF.

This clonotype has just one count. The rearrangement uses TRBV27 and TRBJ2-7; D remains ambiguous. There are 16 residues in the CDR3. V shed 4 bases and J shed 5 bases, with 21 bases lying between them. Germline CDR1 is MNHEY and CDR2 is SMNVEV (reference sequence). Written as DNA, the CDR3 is TGTGCCAGCAGTTCCCAGAGGCACGGCGTTGGCCACGAGCAGTACTTC. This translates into CASSSQRHGVGHEQYF.

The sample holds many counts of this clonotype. CDR3 protein: CASDGGAYNEQFF. CDR3 DNA sequence: TGTGCCAGCGACGGGGGAGCCTACAATGAGCAGTTCTTC. The chain links TRBV7-2 to TRBJ2-1, with D perhaps matching TRBD2 (6 bases). CDR3 length: 13 amino acids. CDR1 and CDR2 (germline): SGHTA, FQGNSA. V was shortened by 8 bases and J by 2 bases, with 10 bases between the two germline ends.

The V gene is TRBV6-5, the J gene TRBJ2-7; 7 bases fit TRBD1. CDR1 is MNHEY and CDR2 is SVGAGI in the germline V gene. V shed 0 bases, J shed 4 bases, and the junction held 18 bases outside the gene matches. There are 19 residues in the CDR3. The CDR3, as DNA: TGTGCCAGCAGTTACTCGACTACTCCCGGGACAGCCTTCGGGTACGAGCAGTACTTC. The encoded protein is CASSYSTTPGTAFGYEQYF.

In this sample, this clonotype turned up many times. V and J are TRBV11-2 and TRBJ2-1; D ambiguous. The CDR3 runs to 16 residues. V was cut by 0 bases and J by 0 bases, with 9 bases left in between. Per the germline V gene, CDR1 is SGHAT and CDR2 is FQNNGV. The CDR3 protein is CASSLDPVSSYNEQFF. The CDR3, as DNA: TGTGCCAGCAGCTTAGATCCGGTAAGCTCCTACAATGAGCAGTTCTTC.

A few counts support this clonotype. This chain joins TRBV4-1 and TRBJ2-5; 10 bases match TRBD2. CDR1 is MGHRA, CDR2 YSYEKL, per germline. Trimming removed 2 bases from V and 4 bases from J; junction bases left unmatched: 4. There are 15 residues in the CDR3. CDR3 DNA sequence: TGCGCCAGCAGCCAAAGCGGGGGGGCTGTAGAGACCCAGTACTTC. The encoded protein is CASSQSGGAVETQYF.

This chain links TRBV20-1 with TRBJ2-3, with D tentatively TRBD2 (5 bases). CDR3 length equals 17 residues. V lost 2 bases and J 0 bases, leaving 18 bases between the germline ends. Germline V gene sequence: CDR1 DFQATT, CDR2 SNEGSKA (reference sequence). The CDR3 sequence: CSARIILRGESTDTQYF. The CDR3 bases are TGCAGTGCTAGAATTATCCTACGTGGGGAGAGCACAGATACGCAGTATTTT.

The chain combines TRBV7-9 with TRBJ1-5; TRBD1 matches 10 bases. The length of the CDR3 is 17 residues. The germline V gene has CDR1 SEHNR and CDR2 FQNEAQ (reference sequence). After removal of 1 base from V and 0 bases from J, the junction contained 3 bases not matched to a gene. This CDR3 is CASSLGGTGVSNQPQHF. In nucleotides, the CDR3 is TGTGCCAGCAGCTTAGGGGGGACAGGGGTTAGCAATCAGCCCCAGCATTTT. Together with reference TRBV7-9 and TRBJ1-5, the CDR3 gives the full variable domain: DTGVSQNPRHKITKRGQNVTFRCDPISEHNRLYWYRQTLGQGPEFLTYFQNEAQLEKSRLLSDRFSAERPKGSFSTLEIQRTEQGDSAMYLCASSLGGTGVSNQPQHFGDGTRLSIL.

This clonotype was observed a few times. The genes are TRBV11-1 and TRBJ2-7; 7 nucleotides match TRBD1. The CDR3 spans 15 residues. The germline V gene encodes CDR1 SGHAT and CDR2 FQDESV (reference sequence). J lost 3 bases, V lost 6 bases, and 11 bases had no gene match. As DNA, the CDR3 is TGTGCCAGCAGTCCTCCGGGACAGCTTAACTACGAGCAGTACTTC. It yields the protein CASSPPGQLNYEQYF.

The CDR3 loop reads CSALGGGSWDTEAFF. The CDR3 DNA follows: TGCAGTGCTTTGGGAGGGGGGTCGTGGGACACTGAAGCTTTCTTT. This chain links TRBV20-1 with TRBJ1-1, with TRBD1 as a possible D gene (6 bases). Germline V gene sequence: CDR1 DFQATT, CDR2 SNEGSKA (reference sequence). V lost 5 bases to trimming and J lost 3 bases, with 19 bases between them. This CDR3 has 15 amino acids.

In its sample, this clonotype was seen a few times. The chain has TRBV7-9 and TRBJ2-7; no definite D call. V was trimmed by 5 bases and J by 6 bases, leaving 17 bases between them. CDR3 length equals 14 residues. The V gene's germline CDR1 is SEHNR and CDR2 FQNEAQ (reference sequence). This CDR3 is CASSPSLRASEQYF. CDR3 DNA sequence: TGTGCCAGCAGCCCATCTCTCCGGGCCTCCGAGCAGTACTTC. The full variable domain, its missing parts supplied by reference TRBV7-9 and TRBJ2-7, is DTGVSQNPRHKITKRGQNVTFRCDPISEHNRLYWYRQTLGQGPEFLTYFQNEAQLEKSRLLSDRFSAERPKGSFSTLEIQRTEQGDSAMYLCASSPSLRASEQYFGPGTRLTVT.

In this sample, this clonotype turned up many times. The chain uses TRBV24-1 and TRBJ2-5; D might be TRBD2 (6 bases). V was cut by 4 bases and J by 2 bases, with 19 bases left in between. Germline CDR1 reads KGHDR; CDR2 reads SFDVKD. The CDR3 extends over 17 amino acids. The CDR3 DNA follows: TGTGCCACCAGTGACAAAAGGGGAGGTGGGGGGCAAGAGACCCAGTACTTC. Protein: CATSDKRGGGGQETQYF.

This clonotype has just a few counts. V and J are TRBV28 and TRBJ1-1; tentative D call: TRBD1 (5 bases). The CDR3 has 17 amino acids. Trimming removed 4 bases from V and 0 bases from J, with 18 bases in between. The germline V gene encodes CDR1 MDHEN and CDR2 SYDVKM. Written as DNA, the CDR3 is TGTGCCAGCAGTTCAGGAAAAAGGGGCGCCTTGAACACTGAAGCTTTCTTT. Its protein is CASSSGKRGALNTEAFF. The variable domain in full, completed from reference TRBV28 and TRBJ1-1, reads DVKVTQSSRYLVKRTGEKVFLECVQDMDHENMFWYRQDPGLGLRLIYFSYDVKMKEKGDIPEGYSVSREKKERFSLILESASTNQTSMYLCASSSGKRGALNTEAFFGQGTRLTVV.

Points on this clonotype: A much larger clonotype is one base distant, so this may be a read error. The CDR3: CASSLGRMSGYGTDTQYF. The CDR3 DNA follows: TGTGCCAGCAGCTTAGGACGGATGAGCGGGTATGGCACAGATACGCAGTATTTT. This sequence joins TRBV7-2 and TRBJ2-3; a weak D match, TRBD2 (6 bases). The CDR3 has 18 residues. Germline V gives CDR1 SGHTA, CDR2 FQGNSA. Between the trimmed V and J ends, which lost 1 base and 1 base, there was a span of 18 bases.

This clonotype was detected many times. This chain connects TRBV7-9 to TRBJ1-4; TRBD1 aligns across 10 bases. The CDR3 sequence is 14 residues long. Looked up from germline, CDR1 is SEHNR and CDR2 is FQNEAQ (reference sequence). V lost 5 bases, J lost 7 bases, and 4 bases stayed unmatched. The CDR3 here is CASSIGQGGEKLFF. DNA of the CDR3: TGTGCCAGCAGCATCGGACAGGGGGGTGAAAAACTGTTTTTT. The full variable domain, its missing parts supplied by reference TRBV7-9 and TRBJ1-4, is DTGVSQNPRHKITKRGQNVTFRCDPISEHNRLYWYRQTLGQGPEFLTYFQNEAQLEKSRLLSDRFSAERPKGSFSTLEIQRTEQGDSAMYLCASSIGQGGEKLFFGSGTQLSVL.

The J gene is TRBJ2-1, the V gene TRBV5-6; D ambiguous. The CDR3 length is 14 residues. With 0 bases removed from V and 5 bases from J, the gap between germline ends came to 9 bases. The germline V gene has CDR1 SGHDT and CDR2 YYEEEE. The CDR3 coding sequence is TGTGCCAGCAGCTTGGGTGGTCGGGACAATGAGCAGTTCTTC. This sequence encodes CASSLGGRDNEQFF.